Shown below are 29 T cell receptor beta chains from a single sample sequenced in a study of cytomegalovirus exposure and HLA in healthy donors. Vbeta (60) and Jbeta (13) primers were used in the PCR. Using immunoSEQ multiplex PCR, the repertoire was profiled, and TCRdb retains in-frame clones only, with some absent. The sample lists some 100,000 clones; 65% to 80% were seen once. Sample: PBMCs. Source of these receptors: a man aged 35-49 years in good health and CMV-seropositive.

This chain uses TRBV28 with TRBJ1-5; TRBD1 aligns across 8 bases. There are 15 residues in the CDR3. Per germline, CDR1 MDHEN and CDR2 SYDVKM. The V segment lost 6 bases and the J segment 5 bases; nucleotides outside the gene matches: 9. CDR3 in amino acids: CASRQGQGGYQPQHF. In nucleotides, the CDR3 is TGTGCCAGCAGACAAGGACAGGGTGGATATCAGCCCCAGCATTTT. Filled out from reference TRBV28 and TRBJ1-5, the complete variable domain reads DVKVTQSSRYLVKRTGEKVFLECVQDMDHENMFWYRQDPGLGLRLIYFSYDVKMKEKGDIPEGYSVSREKKERFSLILESASTNQTSMYLCASRQGQGGYQPQHFGDGTRLSIL.

CDR3 bases: TGTGCCAGCAGGGGCCAACCCGGCGAGCAGTACTTC. Its protein is CASRGQPGEQYF. This rearrangement joins TRBV28 to TRBJ2-7; D unresolved. CDR3 length: 12 amino acids. The germline gives CDR1 MDHEN, CDR2 SYDVKM. The germline V and J ends were trimmed by 6 bases and 6 bases, with 12 bases remaining between them.

A remark on this clone: Compared with germline, one end of the junction differs, possibly owing to a read error. The CDR3 spells CASSEVADYTNSQYF. Written as DNA, the CDR3 is TGTGCCAGCAGTGAAGTAGCGGACTATACAAACAGTCAGTACTTC. The gene calls are TRBV6-1 and TRBJ2-4; D perhaps matches TRBD2 (6 bases). In germline, CDR1 is MNHNS, CDR2 SASEGT. The CDR3 sequence is 15 residues long.

This rearrangement joins TRBV7-6 to TRBJ1-6; tentatively, D is TRBD1 (5 bases). Germline V CDR1 and CDR2: SGHVS, FNYEAQ. V was cut by 5 bases and J by 11 bases, with 10 bases left in between. CDR3 length equals 12 residues. The CDR3 is CASSHPGTPLHF. The CDR3 DNA sequence: TGTGCCAGCAGCCATCCAGGGACACCCCTCCACTTT.

The V gene is TRBV5-6, the J gene TRBJ2-5, with 9 nucleotides matching TRBD1. CDR3 length: 13 amino acids. CDR1 and CDR2 (germline): SGHDT, YYEEEE. J lost 4 bases, V lost 4 bases, and 2 bases had no gene match. The CDR3 DNA reads TGTGCCAGCAGCGGGGACAGGGTAGAGACCCAGTACTTC. Translating it yields CASSGDRVETQYF.

The chain uses TRBV5-1 and TRBJ2-7; TRBD2 might be the D (5 bases). There are 14 residues in the CDR3. Trimming removed 4 bases at V and 0 bases at J, with 11 bases between. CDR1 is SGHRS and CDR2 is YFSETQ in the germline V gene. CDR3 sequence reads: CASSGTTSSYEQYF. The CDR3 DNA sequence: TGCGCCAGCAGCGGAACTACTAGCTCCTACGAGCAGTACTTC.

This clone turned up a few times. V is TRBV19 and J is TRBJ1-5, with D perhaps matching TRBD1 (5 bases). Germline CDR1 reads LNHDA; CDR2 reads SQIVND (reference sequence). The V end lost 5 bases, the J end lost 11 bases, and 19 bases lay between the germline ends. This CDR3 has 14 amino acids. CDR3 in amino acids: CASSPSAGTGAQHF. As DNA, the CDR3 is TGTGCCAGTAGTCCCTCGGCGGGGACTGGGGCCCAGCATTTT.

This clone was seen only once. J is TRBJ2-7 and V is TRBV6-1; D call uncertain. V lost 5 bases and J 2 bases, leaving 10 bases between the germline ends. The CDR3 consists of 13 residues. Germline CDR1 and CDR2: MNHNS and SASEGT. The DNA of the CDR3 is TGTGCCAGCAGTATAGACAAGACCTACGAGCAGTACTTC. Encoded protein: CASSIDKTYEQYF.

CDR3 nucleotides: TGTGCCAGCACTCCTCGACAGGGGAGGACTCCAGATACGCAGTATTTT. Translation gives CASTPRQGRTPDTQYF. The chain couples TRBV6-6 to TRBJ2-3; 8 positions match TRBD1. This CDR3 is 16 amino acids long. Unmatched junction bases numbered 13, after V lost 7 bases and J lost 4 bases. Looked up from germline, CDR1 is MNHNY and CDR2 is SVGAGI (reference sequence).

This clone appeared a few times. Compared with germline, one end of the junction differs, possibly owing to a read error. This chain links TRBV7-2 with TRBJ2-7; 7 positions match TRBD2. Germline V gene lookup returns CDR1 SGHTA and CDR2 FQGNSA. CDR3 length: 15 amino acids. CDR3 protein: CASSLGGGISYEQCF. Here the CDR3 DNA reads TGTGCCAGCAGCTTAGGGGGGGGGATATCCTACGAGCAGTGCTTC.

This clone was counted a few times. The chain carries TRBV14 and TRBJ2-1; 8 bases match TRBD1. V lost 0 bases, J lost 1 base, and 5 bases stayed unmatched. Germline V gene data show CDR1 as SGHDN and CDR2 as FVKESK. The CDR3 is 17 residues long. For the CDR3, the DNA is TGTGCCAGCAGCCAAGAGGGACAGGTTTGGTCCTACAATGAGCAGTTCTTC. Its translation is CASSQEGQVWSYNEQFF. The whole variable domain, filled in from reference TRBV14 and TRBJ2-1, reads EAGVTQFPSHSVIEKGQTVTLRCDPISGHDNLYWYRRVMGKEIKFLLHFVKESKQDESGMPNNRFLAERTGGTYSTLKVQPAELEDSGVYFCASSQEGQVWSYNEQFFGPGTRLTVL.

In nucleotides, the CDR3 is TGTGCCAGCAGCTTAGAGGGGGCGCGCGGCACAGATACGCAGTATTTT. This codes for CASSLEGARGTDTQYF. The chain joins TRBV7-6 to TRBJ2-3, with 7 bases aligning to TRBD1. The CDR3 covers 16 residues. Unmatched junction bases numbered 5, after V lost 1 base and J lost 1 base. Looked up from germline, CDR1 is SGHVS and CDR2 is FNYEAQ. Complete variable domain (other parts from reference TRBV7-6 and TRBJ2-3): GAGVSQSPRYKVTKRGQDVALRCDPISGHVSLYWYRQALGQGPEFLTYFNYEAQQDKSGLPNDRFSAERPEGSISTLTIQRTEQRDSAMYRCASSLEGARGTDTQYFGPGTRLTVL.

The gene calls are TRBV6-1 and TRBJ2-5; 9 bases map to TRBD1. With V trimmed by 4 bases and J by 1 base, 4 bases remained unmatched. From germline, CDR1 is MNHNS and CDR2 SASEGT. This CDR3 comprises 15 residues. Here the CDR3 DNA reads TGTGCCAGCAGTGGGGGACAGGGTGGCCAAGAGACCCAGTACTTC. Translation gives CASSGGQGGQETQYF.

This sequence joins TRBV7-9 and TRBJ2-7; the match to TRBD1 covers 8 bases. The length of the CDR3 is 14 residues. V lost 1 base to trimming and J lost 6 bases; unmatched junction nucleotides: 5. Per the germline V gene, CDR1 is SEHNR and CDR2 is FQNEAQ (reference sequence). CDR3 sequence (DNA): TGTGCCAGCAGCTTAGGACAGGGGAGTTCCGAGCAGTACTTC. Its translation is CASSLGQGSSEQYF.

The chain links TRBV6-5 to TRBJ1-1; 7 bases are a match to TRBD1. The germline V gene encodes CDR1 MNHEY and CDR2 SVGAGI. CDR3 size: 14 residues. Germline trimming cut 0 bases from V and 5 bases from J; bases unmatched to any gene: 3. CDR3 sequence: CASSYSRQGTEAFF. The CDR3 region has the DNA TGTGCCAGCAGTTACTCCAGACAGGGAACTGAAGCTTTCTTT.

The chain couples TRBV4-3 to TRBJ2-7, with a weak D call TRBD2 (5 bases). CDR1 and CDR2 from the germline V gene are LGHNA and YSLEER. The CDR3 runs to 15 residues. Deletions cut 2 bases from V and 1 base from J, with 12 bases between. CDR3 coding DNA: TGCGCCAGCAGCCAACTACGGGGTGGATCCTACGAGCAGTACTTC. Translating it yields CASSQLRGGSYEQYF.

J is TRBJ2-1 and V is TRBV9; the D gene is possibly TRBD1 (5 bases). The CDR3 is made up of 15 amino acids. Germline V gene sequence: CDR1 SGDLS, CDR2 YYNGEE. The ends were cut back, 0 bases at V and 6 bases at J, with 13 bases in the middle. The CDR3 is CASSVASQDPNEQFF. CDR3 nucleotides: TGTGCCAGCAGCGTAGCTTCACAGGACCCCAATGAGCAGTTCTTC.

This clone was counted between two and nine times. V and J are TRBV6-5 and TRBJ1-4; D is perhaps TRBD1 (5 bases). V was cut by 5 bases and J by 0 bases, with 10 bases left in between. The CDR3 length is 15 residues. Germline CDR1 and CDR2: MNHEY and SVGAGI. As DNA, the CDR3 is TGTGCCAGCAGTATCTCCAGGGCAACTAATGAAAAACTGTTTTTT. It yields the protein CASSISRATNEKLFF.

The J gene is TRBJ1-5, the V gene TRBV6-1, with D tentatively TRBD1 (6 bases). The CDR3 extends over 14 amino acids. V was shortened by 7 bases and J by 0 bases, with 10 bases between the two germline ends. Germline assignment: CDR1 MNHNS and CDR2 SASEGT. CDR3 region: CASNGQYSNQPQHF. CDR3 sequence (DNA): TGTGCCAGCAACGGACAGTATAGCAATCAGCCCCAGCATTTT.

The genes are TRBV5-4 and TRBJ2-5, with D possibly TRBD1 on 6 matching bases. The V gene's germline CDR1 is SGHNT and CDR2 YYREEE (reference sequence). Between the trimmed V and J ends, which lost 2 bases and 5 bases, there was a span of 22 bases. This CDR3 contains 17 residues. The CDR3: CASSFGSAGVGSETQYF. CDR3 in DNA: TGTGCCAGCAGCTTTGGTTCTGCAGGGGTTGGAAGTGAGACCCAGTACTTC.

This clone has just one count. V and J are TRBV7-2 and TRBJ2-5; D is perhaps TRBD2 (6 bases). The CDR3 spans 12 residues. V was shortened by 3 bases and J by 11 bases, with 13 bases between the two germline ends. In germline, CDR1 is SGHTA, CDR2 FQGNSA. CDR3 sequence: CASSLEGFQQYF. The CDR3, as DNA: TGTGCCAGCAGCTTGGAGGGTTTCCAGCAGTACTTC.

The chain recombines TRBV28 with TRBJ1-2; 9 bases are shared with TRBD1. CDR1 MDHEN and CDR2 SYDVKM come from the germline V gene. The CDR3 is made up of 13 amino acids. The trim removed 4 bases at V and 5 bases at J, leaving 2 bases unmatched. The CDR3 nucleotides read TGTGCCAGCAGTTCACAGGGGGCTTATGGCTACACCTTC. The encoded protein is CASSSQGAYGYTF.

The chain employs TRBV5-4 and TRBJ2-5, with 7 bases fitting TRBD2. CDR1 and CDR2 from the germline V gene are SGHNT and YYREEE (reference sequence). This CDR3 has 14 amino acids. V lost 0 bases to trimming and J lost 8 bases; unmatched junction nucleotides: 7. The CDR3 bases are TGTGCCAGCAGCTTGGAGCGGGGCAAGAGAACCCAGTACTTC. It is translated as CASSLERGKRTQYF.

The V gene is TRBV7-2, the J gene TRBJ1-2; D call uncertain. Looked up from germline, CDR1 is SGHTA and CDR2 is FQGNSA. Trimming pared 5 bases from V and 4 bases from J, leaving 11 bases between. The CDR3 runs to 13 residues. CDR3 residues: CASSLYGVYGYTF. As DNA, the CDR3 is TGTGCCAGCAGCCTCTACGGGGTCTATGGCTACACCTTC.

The J gene is TRBJ2-7, the V gene TRBV11-2, with D unclear. CDR3 length: 14 amino acids. The V gene lost 8 bases and the J gene lost 4 bases, with 18 bases spanning the gap. Germline loops: CDR1 SGHAT, CDR2 FQNNGV. CDR3: CASGPFSGVYEQYF. The DNA of the CDR3 is TGTGCCAGCGGCCCCTTCTCCGGAGTGTACGAGCAGTACTTC.

This rearrangement joins TRBV27 to TRBJ2-7; D might be TRBD2 (7 bases). The CDR3 runs 14 residues. CDR1 and CDR2 (germline): MNHEY, SMNVEV (reference sequence). V was shortened by 3 bases and J by 5 bases, with 14 bases between the two germline ends. CDR3 in DNA: TGTGCCAGCAGTTTGAGGGGGGGGCGCAACGAGCAGTACTTC. It encodes CASSLRGGRNEQYF.

This sequence joins TRBV18 and TRBJ1-5, with 7 bases that match TRBD1. The trim removed 2 bases at V and 4 bases at J, leaving 2 bases unmatched. Germline V gives CDR1 KGHSH, CDR2 LQKENI. The CDR3 totals 14 residues. CDR3 coding DNA: TGTGCCAGCTCACCAACGACAGGGAATCAGCCCCAGCATTTT. Its protein product is CASSPTTGNQPQHF.

The V gene is TRBV10-3, the J gene TRBJ1-2; 9 bases line up with TRBD1. This CDR3 has 17 residues. J lost 4 bases, V lost 10 bases, and 19 bases had no gene match. CDR1 and CDR2 from the germline V gene are ENHRY and SYGVKD. The CDR3 spells CATLKGQGVVGVYGYTF. Here the CDR3 DNA reads TGTGCCACCTTAAAGGGACAGGGAGTAGTTGGGGTCTATGGCTACACCTTC.

This chain uses TRBV5-4 with TRBJ2-1; weak D call: TRBD2 (8 bases). The CDR3 spans 15 residues. V lost 9 bases and J lost 3, with 19 bases in between. Germline V CDR1 and CDR2: SGHNT, YYREEE (reference sequence). For the CDR3, the DNA is TGTGCCACAGGGGGAAAGCTAGCGGGCTACAATGAGCAGTTCTTC. Encoded protein: CATGGKLAGYNEQFF.